Listed below are T cell receptor beta chains from one sample, sequenced in a study of shared clonotypes between healthy human individuals. TCRdb's table, derived via immunoSEQ multiplex PCR, lists solely in-frame clones and lacks some. The sample lists 850,000 to 1,200,000 clones; approximately 72% were seen once. Sequencing was carried out using memory CD4+ T cells sorted from blood. Every receptor here comes from a man aged 18 to 30 in good health. Each CDR3 is given with its conserved first and last residue. A D gene is named only where the DNA matches it firmly. Rows give clone size only sometimes, using once, few, many, or a class for an expanded clone.

TGTGCCAGCTCACCACCGGGGACACCGGAGACCCAGTACTTC | CASSPPGTPETQYF | - | - | TRBJ2-5 | TRBV18
TGTGCCAGTAGTGGCCAGCGGGGCTTCTACGAGCAGTACTTC | CASSGQRGFYEQYF | - | TRBD2 | TRBJ2-7 | TRBV19
TGTGCCAGTAGTATAGATGCTAGCGGGGGAGGTCTCCAAGAGACCCAGTACTTC | CASSIDASGGGLQETQYF | - | TRBD2 | TRBJ2-5 | TRBV19
TGTGCCAACCGGGCTAGCGAACAGAACACCGGGGAGCTGTTTTTT | CANRASEQNTGELFF | - | - | TRBJ2-2 | TRBV6-6
TGTGCCAGCAGCTTAGTAGAGCGGGCGTCCTACAATGAGCAGTTCTTC | CASSLVERASYNEQFF | - | - | TRBJ2-1 | TRBV7-2
TGTGCCAGCAGCCCCGCGCCCCCGAGGTCTGGGGCCAACGTCCTGACTTTC | CASSPAPPRSGANVLTF | - | - | TRBJ2-6 | TRBV11-1
TGTGCCAGCAGCTGGGCGGGGGGGCTTGGAGATACGCAGTATTTT | CASSWAGGLGDTQYF | - | TRBD2 | TRBJ2-3 | TRBV9
TGTGCCTGGAAAAGGTCTAGCCTGTCCTACAATGAGCAGTTCTTC | CAWKRSSLSYNEQFF | - | - | TRBJ2-1 | TRBV30
TGTGCCAGTCGTCTAGCGGGTGGAGAGACCCAGTACTTC | CASRLAGGETQYF | - | TRBD2 | TRBJ2-5 | TRBV19
TGTGCCAGCAGCCCACTAATATGGGGGCAGCGGGTTAACTATGGCTACACCTTC | CASSPLIWGQRVNYGYTF | - | - | TRBJ1-2 | TRBV2
TGTGCCAGCAGTTTAGCAGGGGGCTTCATCGACTACGAGCAGTACTTC | CASSLAGGFIDYEQYF | - | TRBD1 | TRBJ2-7 | TRBV28
TGTGCCAGCAGCTTAGGTCCAGATACGCAGTATTTT | CASSLGPDTQYF | many | - | TRBJ2-3 | TRBV7-8
TGCAGCGTTGAAGATCGGGGGGTCCACCCCTACGAGCAGTACTTC | CSVEDRGVHPYEQYF | - | TRBD2 | TRBJ2-7 | TRBV29-1
TGTGCCAGCAGTTTCGACGGGGAGACCCAGTACTTC | CASSFDGETQYF | - | - | TRBJ2-5 | TRBV7-9
TGTGCCAGCTCACCTCAGGGGTCATTGAACACTGAAGCTTTCTTT | CASSPQGSLNTEAFF | - | - | TRBJ1-1 | TRBV18
TGTGCCACCTCGGAGACAGTCTCCTACGAGCAGTACTTC | CATSETVSYEQYF | - | - | TRBJ2-7 | TRBV2
TGTGCCAGCAGCTTAGCGGCGGGGTATGGAACCACTGAAGCTTTCTTT | CASSLAAGYGTTEAFF | - | - | TRBJ1-1 | TRBV7-8
TGTGCCAGCAGTATCCGACTAGGAGGGTCCTACGAGCAGTACTTC | CASSIRLGGSYEQYF | - | - | TRBJ2-7 | TRBV6-6
TGTGCCAGCTCACTCCCCGGGACAGGGATGGGAGAGACCCAGTACTTC | CASSLPGTGMGETQYF | - | TRBD1 | TRBJ2-5 | TRBV18
TGTGCCAGCGGAAAGTACAATGAGCAGTTCTTC | CASGKYNEQFF | - | - | TRBJ2-1 | TRBV27
TGTGCCAGCAGCCAGACCGAGGGGTATGGCTACACCTTC | CASSQTEGYGYTF | - | - | TRBJ1-2 | TRBV11-2
TGTGCCAGTTATAGAGGGGGGACAGGGGTCTTCGTGGTCAACGTCCTGACTTTC | CASYRGGTGVFVVNVLTF | - | - | TRBJ2-6 | TRBV21-1
TGTGCCAGCTCACCAAAGGGGAGGGGTACGCTGTCGAACGAGCAGTACTTC | CASSPKGRGTLSNEQYF | - | TRBD2 | TRBJ2-7 | TRBV18
TGTGCCAGCAGCGTTGGGGGGCCGGGTAGGGTGGAGACCCAGTACTTC | CASSVGGPGRVETQYF | - | - | TRBJ2-5 | TRBV9
TGTGCCAGTAGTATAGGGCCCTACGAGCAGTACTTC | CASSIGPYEQYF | - | - | TRBJ2-7 | TRBV19
TGTGCCAGCAGTCAAGGGGGACAGGGTAGTGAAAAACTGTTTTTT | CASSQGGQGSEKLFF | - | TRBD1 | TRBJ1-4 | TRBV28
TGCAGCGTTGAAGACTACAATGAGCAGTTCTTC | CSVEDYNEQFF | - | - | TRBJ2-1 | TRBV29-1
TGTGCCAGCCAATCTACTACCTACAATGAGCAGTTCTTC | CASQSTTYNEQFF | - | - | TRBJ2-1 | TRBV7-2
TGTGCCAGCAGCTTGACCGACAGGGTCCCCAACGTGCGGGATCAGCCCCAGCATTTT | CASSLTDRVPNVRDQPQHF | once | TRBD1 | TRBJ1-5 | TRBV5-6
TGTGCCAGTAGTATGGGGAGCTCTGGGGCCAACGTCCTGACTTTC | CASSMGSSGANVLTF | - | - | TRBJ2-6 | TRBV19
TGTGCCAGCAGCAGGGTCTGGGACTCTGGAAACACCATATATTTT | CASSRVWDSGNTIYF | - | - | TRBJ1-3 | TRBV7-2
TGTGCCAGCAGGCCTAGGGCTAGCGGGAGGTCATCAGAGACCCAGTACTTC | CASRPRASGRSSETQYF | - | - | TRBJ2-5 | TRBV21-1
TGTGCCATCAGTGAGTCAGCAGATCCCTACGAGCAGTACTTC | CAISESADPYEQYF | - | - | TRBJ2-7 | TRBV10-3
TGTGCCAGTGCTGCTAGCGGGGCCCCCAGGGCCGGGGAGCTGTTTTTT | CASAASGAPRAGELFF | - | TRBD2 | TRBJ2-2 | TRBV19
TGTGCCAGCAGAGGTCCCCGATTCTCCTACGAGCAGTACTTC | CASRGPRFSYEQYF | - | - | TRBJ2-7 | TRBV28
TGTGCCAGTAGTATAGGACAGTTTAATCAGCCCCAGCATTTT | CASSIGQFNQPQHF | few | - | TRBJ1-5 | TRBV19
TGTGCCAGCAGCTTAGGGACAGTTGACACTGAAGCTTTCTTT | CASSLGTVDTEAFF | - | TRBD1 | TRBJ1-1 | TRBV5-4
TGTGCCAGCAGGGCAGGGGAGGGCAATCAGCCCCAGCATTTT | CASRAGEGNQPQHF | - | - | TRBJ1-5 | TRBV6-6
TGTGCCAGCAGCCAGCGGACGGGCACAGATACGCAGTATTTT | CASSQRTGTDTQYF | - | - | TRBJ2-3 | TRBV7-2
TGTGCCAGCAGCCACCCTGGGACTAAGCCTAACTATGGCTACACCTTC | CASSHPGTKPNYGYTF | - | - | TRBJ1-2 | TRBV5-6
TGCGCCAGCAGCTTGTCTGGCGGTGGGGAGACCCAGTACTTC | CASSLSGGGETQYF | - | - | TRBJ2-5 | TRBV5-1
TGTGCCAGCAGTGAAGGACTGAGTTATAATTCACCCCTCCACTTT | CASSEGLSYNSPLHF | - | - | TRBJ1-6 | TRBV6-1
TGTGCCAGCAGTGAATTAGCGAACACTGAAGCTTTCTTT | CASSELANTEAFF | - | - | TRBJ1-1 | TRBV25-1
TGTGCCATCAGTGAGTCCGGGATGTCACCCCTCCACTTT | CAISESGMSPLHF | - | - | TRBJ1-6 | TRBV10-3
TGTGCCAGTAGTATACAGGGCCGGGCCCAGCATTTT | CASSIQGRAQHF | - | - | TRBJ1-5 | TRBV19
TGTGCCAGCAGCTCGATGATGGACAGGGAGACAGATACGCAGTATTTT | CASSSMMDRETDTQYF | - | TRBD1 | TRBJ2-3 | TRBV7-8
TGTGCCAGCAGCAAACACGGGACAGGGCTGACCTCCTATGGCTACACCTTC | CASSKHGTGLTSYGYTF | - | TRBD1 | TRBJ1-2 | TRBV13
TGTGCCAGCACAGCCGGGTCCGGGACAGGGTTGAAAGCTTTCTTT | CASTAGSGTGLKAFF | few | TRBD1 | TRBJ1-1 | TRBV6-5
TGTGCCAGCAGCTTATGGGGGGCGGCGGAGACCCAGTACTTC | CASSLWGAAETQYF | - | - | TRBJ2-5 | TRBV7-2
TGTGCCAGCAGCCGAGGCAGGACCACCCGAGAGACCCAGTACTTC | CASSRGRTTRETQYF | - | - | TRBJ2-5 | TRBV14
TGCAGCGTTGAAGGACAGGGCTATGGCTACACCTTC | CSVEGQGYGYTF | many | TRBD1 | TRBJ1-2 | TRBV29-1
TGTGCCAGCAGCTTAGATATCAGGGCCACCGGGGAGCTGTTTTTT | CASSLDIRATGELFF | - | - | TRBJ2-2 | TRBV11-2